These 26 T cell receptor beta chains were sequenced from one sample in a study of blood T cell repertoires in COVID-19. Measured with immunoSEQ multiplex PCR; TCRdb has only the in-frame clones, and not every one. The table shows roughly 240,000 clones, with about 91% occurring only once. Sequenced material: PBMCs or T cells enriched from blood (not recorded which). These receptors all stem from a young woman with acute COVID-19.

The genes are TRBV2 and TRBJ1-6; D gene unclear. Trimming removed 2 bases from V and 2 bases from J, with 4 bases in between. CDR3 size: 14 residues. In germline, CDR1 is SNHLY, CDR2 FYNNEI. DNA of the CDR3: TGTGCCAGCAGTGAACGGGCCTATAATTCACCCCTCCACTTT. Translation: CASSERAYNSPLHF.

This chain uses TRBV19 with TRBJ1-1; 8 bases agree with TRBD1. The CDR3 totals 20 residues. V dropped 5 bases and J dropped 0; count of bases not matched to a gene: 20. CDR1 LNHDA and CDR2 SQIVND come from the germline V gene (reference sequence). The CDR3, as DNA: TGTGCCAGTAGTTCCGTGGGTCCGACAGGGGCAGTAACCATGAACACTGAAGCTTTCTTT. This codes for CASSSVGPTGAVTMNTEAFF.

This clone has a single count. This chain connects TRBV5-8 to TRBJ1-5; perhaps TRBD1 as D (5 bases). Trimming took off 4 bases at V and 5 bases at J, with 13 bases between the two ends. The CDR3 loop spans 14 amino acids. Looked up from germline, CDR1 is SGHTS and CDR2 is YDEGEE. The CDR3 here is CASSPGEEDQPQHF. In nucleotides, the CDR3 is TGTGCCAGCAGCCCGGGGGAGGAGGATCAGCCCCAGCATTTT.

This clone was counted once. The rearrangement links TRBV27 to TRBJ1-1; TRBD1 matches 7 bases. CDR1 MNHEY and CDR2 SMNVEV come from the germline V gene (reference sequence). This CDR3 contains 12 residues. V was clipped by 3 bases and J by 7 bases; unmatched bases: 2. CDR3 sequence (DNA): TGTGCCAGCAGTTTCCCAGGGGGTGAAGCTTTCTTT. It codes for CASSFPGGEAFF.

The chain employs TRBV19 and TRBJ1-1, with D possibly matching TRBD1 (6 bases). Germline CDR1 is LNHDA and CDR2 is SQIVND (reference sequence). V lost 7 bases to trimming and J lost 0 bases, with 9 bases between them. CDR3 length: 13 residues. CDR3 in amino acids: CASTGEMNTEAFF. The CDR3 region has the DNA TGTGCCAGTACAGGGGAGATGAACACTGAAGCTTTCTTT.

In nucleotides, the CDR3 is TGTGCCATCAGTGAGTCGACTGAGAACACTGAAGCTTTCTTT. It yields the protein CAISESTENTEAFF. The rearrangement uses TRBV10-3 and TRBJ1-1; unclear D gene. Trimming removed 0 bases from V and 1 base from J, with 6 bases in between. The CDR3 is 14 residues long. Per germline, CDR1 ENHRY and CDR2 SYGVKD.

The V call is TRBV10-3, the J call TRBJ1-6; TRBD1 is a possible D gene (6 bases). Germline CDR1 reads ENHRY; CDR2 reads SYGVKD. The CDR3 has 15 residues. Between the trimmed V and J ends, which lost 6 bases and 6 bases, there was a span of 15 bases. The chain's CDR3 is CAIRAQGEPNSPLHF. The DNA of the CDR3 is TGTGCCATCAGGGCACAGGGAGAGCCTAATTCACCCCTCCACTTT.

DNA for the CDR3: TGTGCCAGTAGTGCCAACAGGGACCTTCAGCCCCAGCATTTT. It specifies CASSANRDLQPQHF. The J gene is TRBJ1-5, the V gene TRBV19, with D perhaps TRBD1 (6 bases). CDR1 and CDR2 (germline): LNHDA, SQIVND (reference sequence). CDR3 length: 14 residues. Trimming shortened V by 5 bases and J by 6 bases, and 14 bases separated the two germline ends.

This chain links TRBV29-1 with TRBJ1-4; unclear D gene. CDR3 size: 13 residues. Germline assignment: CDR1 SQVTM and CDR2 ANQGSEA. The V end lost 8 bases, the J end lost 8 bases, and 18 bases lay between the germline ends. The CDR3 spells CSFTPGDREKLFF. DNA for the CDR3: TGCAGCTTTACCCCGGGAGACCGAGAAAAACTGTTTTTT.

V is TRBV11-2 and J is TRBJ2-7, with a tentative D call TRBD1 (5 bases). V lost 5 bases, J lost 4 bases, and 15 bases lay in between. From germline, CDR1 is SGHAT and CDR2 FQNNGV. This CDR3 region has 14 residues. The CDR3 DNA follows: TGTGCCAGCAGCGGGGCAAATACCCCTTACGAGCAGTACTTC. This sequence encodes CASSGANTPYEQYF.

The chain's CDR3 is CASSLVENTEAFF. The DNA of the CDR3 is TGTGCCAGCAGTTTGGTAGAGAACACTGAAGCTTTCTTT. The chain joins TRBV6-5 to TRBJ1-1; D not resolved. V was cut by 4 bases and J by 1 base, with 7 bases left in between. This CDR3 region has 13 residues. CDR1 is MNHEY, CDR2 SVGAGI, per germline.

The V call is TRBV5-4, the J call TRBJ2-3; 7 bases fit TRBD1. The germline CDR1 and CDR2 sequences are SGHNT and YYREEE (reference sequence). This CDR3 is 15 amino acids long. J was trimmed by 3 bases and V by 5 bases; bases with no gene match: 9. As DNA, the CDR3 is TGTGCCAGCAGAGACAGGGTGTGGGGAACAGATACGCAGTATTTT. It translates to CASRDRVWGTDTQYF.

The rearrangement links TRBV12-5 to TRBJ1-4; D perhaps matches TRBD1 (6 bases). This CDR3 contains 16 residues. Germline loops: CDR1 LGHNT, CDR2 FRNRAP. Between the trimmed V and J ends, which lost 4 bases and 3 bases, there was a span of 15 bases. The CDR3: CASGWDIGGANEKLFF. DNA of the CDR3: TGTGCTAGTGGTTGGGACATCGGTGGGGCTAATGAAAAACTGTTTTTT.

This chain joins TRBV5-1 and TRBJ1-2; 9 bases fit TRBD1. V shed 3 bases, J shed 4 bases, and the junction held 4 bases outside the gene matches. The CDR3 loop spans 14 amino acids. Looked up from germline, CDR1 is SGHRS and CDR2 is YFSETQ. The chain's CDR3 is CASSSTGGGYGYTF. DNA of the CDR3: TGCGCCAGCAGCTCGACAGGGGGAGGCTATGGCTACACCTTC. Based on the CDR3 plus reference TRBV5-1 and TRBJ1-2, the full variable domain is KAGVTQTPRYLIKTRGQQVTLSCSPISGHRSVSWYQQTPGQGLQFLFEYFSETQRNKGNFPGRFSGRQFSNSRSEMNVSTLELGDSALYLCASSSTGGGYGYTFGSGTRLTVV.

This chain links TRBV11-2 with TRBJ2-2; 8 nucleotides align to TRBD1. The V segment lost 6 bases and the J segment 4 bases; nucleotides outside the gene matches: 7. CDR1 is SGHAT and CDR2 is FQNNGV in the germline V gene. This CDR3 has 15 amino acids. The CDR3 spells CASRTGGTTTGELFF. The CDR3, as DNA: TGTGCCAGCAGAACAGGGGGAACAACCACCGGGGAGCTGTTTTTT.

The CDR3 reads CASSLRLNRGYQPQHF. The CDR3 DNA sequence: TGTGCCAGCAGTTTACGATTAAACAGGGGATATCAGCCCCAGCATTTT. This chain connects TRBV28 to TRBJ1-5, with TRBD1 identical over 7 bases. With V trimmed by 2 bases and J by 5 bases, 9 bases remained unmatched. The germline gives CDR1 MDHEN, CDR2 SYDVKM. The CDR3 sequence is 16 residues long.

The count of this clone is one. The rearrangement links TRBV5-1 to TRBJ1-1; weak D call: TRBD1 (5 bases). The CDR3 covers 14 residues. V lost 0 bases and J 4 bases, leaving 10 bases between the germline ends. Germline V gives CDR1 SGHRS, CDR2 YFSETQ. CDR3: CASSLAGGGTEAFF. DNA of the CDR3: TGCGCCAGCAGCTTGGCCGGGGGAGGCACTGAAGCTTTCTTT.

V usage is TRBV18 and J usage is TRBJ1-1; D unclear. V shed 3 bases and J shed 6 bases, with 8 bases lying between them. This CDR3 has 12 residues. The germline V gene has CDR1 KGHSH and CDR2 LQKENI. CDR3 nucleotides: TGTGCCAGCTCACCCGGGAGGGCTGAAGCTTTCTTT. It is translated as CASSPGRAEAFF. Based on the CDR3 plus reference TRBV18 and TRBJ1-1, the full variable domain is NAGVMQNPRHLVRRRGQEARLRCSPMKGHSHVYWYRQLPEEGLKFMVYLQKENIIDESGMPKERFSAEFPKEGPSILRIQQVVRGDSAAYFCASSPGRAEAFFGQGTRLTVV.

This chain links TRBV4-2 with TRBJ2-1; 10 nucleotides align to TRBD2. Per germline, CDR1 LGHNA and CDR2 YNFKEQ. V shed 2 bases and J 5 bases; nucleotides not matched to a gene: 6. The CDR3 is 16 amino acids. The CDR3 reads CASSQTPGLANNEQFF. CDR3 coding DNA: TGTGCCAGCAGCCAAACCCCGGGACTAGCGAACAATGAGCAGTTCTTC.

The gene calls are TRBV19 and TRBJ1-1; 7 positions match TRBD1. With 7 bases clipped from V and 2 bases from J, the junction kept 4 bases outside the gene matches. The CDR3 runs 13 residues. Germline loops: CDR1 LNHDA, CDR2 SQIVND (reference sequence). Here the CDR3 reads CASMRGRNTEAFF. CDR3 DNA sequence: TGTGCCAGTATGAGGGGGCGAAACACTGAAGCTTTCTTT.

Comment on this clone: The CDR3 carries no conserved terminal phenylalanine or tryptophan, so it likely arises from a read error. The DNA is left out, because the CDR3 cannot be placed on it with certainty; the CDR3 is given as TCRdb lists it. The chain carries TRBV7-7 and TRBJ1-1; the D call of TRBD1 is as the table states it, not checked on the DNA. Germline-derived CDR1 and CDR2 are SSHAT and FNYEAQ (reference sequence). The CDR3 has 11 amino acids, counting both end residues. The CDR3 spells CASSLGMGHEV.

This clone was detected a few times. The V gene is TRBV5-5, the J gene TRBJ1-5; D is unclear. Trimming stripped 2 bases from V and 7 bases from J, with 13 bases between. Germline values: CDR1 SGHKS, CDR2 YYEKEE (reference sequence). There are 14 residues in the CDR3. CDR3 DNA sequence: TGTGCCAGCAGCTTAGAGGTGTCGGGGCAGCCCCAGCATTTT. It is translated as CASSLEVSGQPQHF.

Notes on this clone: Other DNA sequences from this sample encode an identical CDR3 as well. The chain has TRBV4-3 and TRBJ2-6; D not resolved. The CDR3 sequence is 16 residues long. Germline V gene data show CDR1 as LGHNA and CDR2 as YSLEER. Trimming took 0 bases from V and 0 from J, leaving 6 bases between them. This CDR3 is CASSQDRGSGANVLTF. CDR3 in DNA: TGCGCCAGCAGCCAAGACCGCGGCTCTGGGGCCAACGTCCTGACTTTC.

This chain uses TRBV5-1 with TRBJ2-5; 9 positions match TRBD1. Germline V gives CDR1 SGHRS, CDR2 YFSETQ. V trimming: 1 base; J trimming: 4 bases; junction bases outside the gene matches: 5. This CDR3 comprises 15 residues. CDR3 residues: CASSLRDRARETQYF. In DNA, the CDR3 is TGCGCCAGCAGCTTGCGGGACAGGGCACGAGAGACCCAGTACTTC.

The chain employs TRBV24-1 and TRBJ2-1; a weak D match, TRBD1 (6 bases). Germline CDR1 reads KGHDR; CDR2 reads SFDVKD. The V gene lost 7 bases and the J gene lost 9 bases, with 12 bases spanning the gap. The CDR3 contains 12 residues. The chain's CDR3 is CATRLQGTEQFF. For the CDR3, the DNA is TGTGCCACCAGGCTACAGGGTACTGAGCAGTTCTTC.

The gene calls are TRBV7-6 and TRBJ1-2, with TRBD1 matching over 9 bases. The CDR3 runs to 15 residues. In germline, CDR1 is SGHVS, CDR2 FNYEAQ. With 5 bases clipped from V and 4 bases from J, the junction kept 8 bases outside the gene matches. Written as DNA, the CDR3 is TGTGCCAGCAGCGCCCGGACAGGGGCCGGCTATGGCTACACCTTC. Its protein product is CASSARTGAGYGYTF.